The 27 T cell receptor beta chains below were found in one sample sequenced in a study of blood T cell repertoires in COVID-19. The method was immunoSEQ multiplex PCR; TCRdb's version includes in-frame clones alone and lacks a portion of them. The sample consists of hundreds of thousands of clones, 80% to 90% of them appearing once. Sequenced sample: PBMCs or T cells enriched from blood (not recorded which). These receptors were taken from a man younger than 35 who had recovered from COVID-19.

Notes on this clone: Other nucleotide sequences from this sample produce the same CDR3. The chain combines TRBV30 with TRBJ2-5, with 9 bases fitting TRBD2. The CDR3 runs to 15 residues. Germline loops: CDR1 GTSNPN, CDR2 SVGIG (reference sequence). V was pared by 0 bases and J by 2 bases, with 4 bases of the junction left unmatched. The CDR3 here is CAWSVRTSGQETQYF. In nucleotides, the CDR3 is TGTGCCTGGAGTGTACGAACTAGCGGGCAAGAGACCCAGTACTTC. The whole variable domain, remainder taken from reference TRBV30 and TRBJ2-5, is SQTIHQWPATLVQPVGSPLSLECTVEGTSNPNLYWYRQAAGRGLQLLFYSVGIGQISSEVPQNLSASRPQDRQFILSSKKLLLSDSGFYLCAWSVRTSGQETQYFGPGTRLLVL.

V and J are TRBV15 and TRBJ2-7, with D hard to call. V lost 5 bases and J lost 1, with 6 bases in between. CDR1 is LNHNV and CDR2 is YYDKDF in the germline V gene (reference sequence). The CDR3 has 12 amino acids. The chain's CDR3 is CATSLESYEQYF. CDR3 coding DNA: TGTGCCACCAGCCTAGAATCCTACGAGCAGTACTTC.

The chain is built from TRBV14 and TRBJ2-7; possibly TRBD1 for D (6 bases). Germline CDR1 and CDR2: SGHDN and FVKESK. V was shortened by 1 base and J by 3 bases, with 16 bases between the two germline ends. The CDR3 is 16 amino acids. In DNA, the CDR3 is TGTGCCAGCAGCCAAGTTTATGGACAGACGATCTACGAGCAGTACTTC. Translation: CASSQVYGQTIYEQYF. Full variable domain (rest looked up from reference TRBV14 and TRBJ2-7): EAGVTQFPSHSVIEKGQTVTLRCDPISGHDNLYWYRRVMGKEIKFLLHFVKESKQDESGMPNNRFLAERTGGTYSTLKVQPAELEDSGVYFCASSQVYGQTIYEQYFGPGTRLTVT.

The chain employs TRBV5-6 and TRBJ2-5; no clear D gene. Germline V gene lookup returns CDR1 SGHDT and CDR2 YYEEEE. The CDR3 is 13 amino acids. V was cut by 0 bases and J by 7 bases, with 10 bases left in between. In nucleotides, the CDR3 is TGTGCCAGCAGCTTGGCCGGCGGCGGGACCCAGTACTTC. Its protein is CASSLAGGGTQYF.

This rearrangement joins TRBV24-1 to TRBJ1-5, with no clear D. CDR3 size: 15 residues. Germline CDR1 KGHDR, CDR2 SFDVKD. V was clipped by 8 bases and J by 3 bases, with 16 bases between them. The CDR3 coding sequence is TGTGCCACCAAAGCCTGGGCAGACCTCAATCAGCCCCAGCATTTT. Translated: CATKAWADLNQPQHF.

V and J are TRBV6-5 and TRBJ1-3; D is unclear. This CDR3 spans 15 amino acids. Germline V gene sequence: CDR1 MNHEY, CDR2 SVGAGI. Deletions cut 2 bases from V and 0 bases from J, with 8 bases between. CDR3 sequence reads: CASSYGGVSGNTIYF. As DNA, the CDR3 is TGTGCCAGCAGTTACGGCGGGGTCTCTGGAAACACCATATATTTT.

The V and J genes are TRBV11-3 and TRBJ1-2; 7 nucleotides align to TRBD1. The CDR3 is 15 amino acids. V trimming: 0 bases; J trimming: 2 bases; junction bases outside the gene matches: 3. The germline V gene has CDR1 SGHNT and CDR2 YENEEA. CDR3 amino acids: CASSLEGRGNYGYTF. For the CDR3, the DNA is TGTGCCAGCAGCTTAGAGGGCAGGGGGAACTATGGCTACACCTTC. The whole variable domain, filled in from reference TRBV11-3 and TRBJ1-2, reads EAGVVQSPRYKIIEKKQPVAFWCNPISGHNTLYWYLQNLGQGPELLIRYENEEAVDDSQLPKDRFSAERLKGVDSTLKIQPAELGDSAVYLCASSLEGRGNYGYTFGSGTRLTVV.

This sequence joins TRBV24-1 and TRBJ2-1; possible D gene TRBD2, 5 bases. The germline CDR1 and CDR2 sequences are KGHDR and SFDVKD. The CDR3 spans 16 residues. Trimming stripped 4 bases from V and 2 bases from J, with 14 bases between. DNA for the CDR3: TGTGCCACCAGTGACACCGGGGATGCAGCCTACAATGAGCAGTTCTTC. Its translation is CATSDTGDAAYNEQFF.

The chain joins TRBV19 to TRBJ2-2, with 11 bases lining up with TRBD2. This CDR3 comprises 15 residues. CDR1 is LNHDA and CDR2 is SQIVND in the germline V gene (reference sequence). After removal of 5 bases from V and 5 bases from J, the junction contained 4 bases not matched to a gene. Here the CDR3 DNA reads TGTGCCAGTAGTCTCTGGACTAGCGGGACCGGGGAGCTGTTTTTT. Amino acid sequence: CASSLWTSGTGELFF.

The chain employs TRBV27 and TRBJ2-7, with TRBD2 matching over 9 bases. Unmatched junction bases numbered 5, after V lost 6 bases and J lost 5 bases. The CDR3 is 13 residues long. Germline V gene lookup returns CDR1 MNHEY and CDR2 SMNVEV (reference sequence). The CDR3 coding sequence is TGTGCCAGCAGACGGACTAGCGTCCACGAGCAGTACTTC. Translation gives CASRRTSVHEQYF.

The rearrangement links TRBV19 to TRBJ1-2; TRBD1 agrees at 7 bases. Trimming took 3 bases from V and 4 from J; bases not matched to a gene: 11. The CDR3 totals 16 residues. Germline V lookup: CDR1 LNHDA, CDR2 SQIVND (reference sequence). The CDR3 protein is CASSIDRAGGTYGYTF. CDR3 nucleotide sequence: TGTGCCAGTAGTATTGATCGGGCAGGGGGAACCTATGGCTACACCTTC.

The V and J genes are TRBV5-4 and TRBJ2-4, with 8 bases identical to TRBD1. Germline CDR1 SGHNT, CDR2 YYREEE (reference sequence). The CDR3 is 16 amino acids. The J segment lost 7 bases and the V segment lost 4 bases, leaving 13 bases of the junction unmatched. The CDR3 DNA reads TGTGCCAGCAGCATAGGAACAGGGGGAGGAGGTAACATTCAGTACTTC. It specifies CASSIGTGGGGNIQYF.

The chain couples TRBV27 to TRBJ1-1; TRBD1 aligns across 7 bases. The length of the CDR3 is 14 residues. In germline, CDR1 is MNHEY, CDR2 SMNVEV (reference sequence). After removal of 4 bases from V and 8 bases from J, the junction contained 10 bases not matched to a gene. The CDR3 region has the DNA TGTGCCAGCAGTTCCCCCGCCGGGACAGAAGAAGCTTTCTTT. Residues: CASSSPAGTEEAFF.

The chain carries TRBV18 and TRBJ2-1; TRBD2 matches 9 bases. CDR1 and CDR2 from the germline V gene are KGHSH and LQKENI. J lost 3 bases, V lost 3 bases, and 6 bases had no gene match. CDR3 length: 16 amino acids. The CDR3 DNA reads as TGTGCCAGCTCACCGACTAGCGGAACTTACTACAATGAGCAGTTCTTC. Translated: CASSPTSGTYYNEQFF.

V and J are TRBV3-1 (or the pseudogene TRBV3-2) and TRBJ1-5; unclear D gene. Germline-derived CDR1 and CDR2 are LGHDT and YNNKEL (reference sequence). V gave up 3 bases and J gave up 6 bases, with 24 bases separating them. The CDR3 has 18 amino acids. The CDR3 is CASSHEEHGKKVGQPQHF. The DNA for the CDR3 is TGTGCCAGCAGCCACGAAGAACACGGGAAAAAGGTCGGTCAGCCCCAGCATTTT.

This clone was found once. This rearrangement joins TRBV5-4 to TRBJ2-3, with 10 bases lining up with TRBD2. Germline V CDR1 and CDR2: SGHNT, YYREEE (reference sequence). The ends lost 5 bases at V and 2 bases at J; junction bases unmatched: 11. The CDR3 has 17 residues. CDR3 loop: CASSSAGGPIFTDTQYF. The CDR3 nucleotides are TGTGCCAGCAGTTCAGCGGGGGGGCCTATATTCACAGATACGCAGTATTTT.

This chain uses TRBV6-1 with TRBJ1-2, with D unresolved. The V and J ends lost 7 bases and 4 bases respectively, with 13 bases between them. The CDR3 consists of 13 residues. Germline V gives CDR1 MNHNS, CDR2 SASEGT. The CDR3 spells CASTSREGYGYTF. As DNA, the CDR3 is TGTGCCAGCACCTCCCGGGAGGGCTATGGCTACACCTTC.

The rearrangement joins TRBV5-5 to TRBJ2-7, with TRBD1 identical over 8 bases. The CDR3 consists of 14 residues. Germline CDR1 is SGHKS and CDR2 is YYEKEE (reference sequence). Losses at the gene ends were 3 bases for V and 3 bases for J; bases not matched to a gene: 5. CDR3 sequence: CASSSWTGNYEQYF. The CDR3 DNA reads as TGTGCCAGCAGCTCATGGACAGGGAACTACGAGCAGTACTTC. The full variable domain, rest sourced from reference TRBV5-5 and TRBJ2-7, is DAGVTQSPTHLIKTRGQQVTLRCSPISGHKSVSWYQQVLGQGPQFIFQYYEKEERGRGNFPDRFSARQFPNYSSELNVNALLLGDSALYLCASSSWTGNYEQYFGPGTRLTVT.

The CDR3 nucleotides are TGTGCCAGCAGCTTAAAGGGGACTTCTTGGCAGCGGGGTAACAATGAGCAGTTCTTC. Its translation: CASSLKGTSWQRGNNEQFF. The chain links TRBV7-2 to TRBJ2-1, with TRBD2 identical over 7 bases. V trimming: 2 bases; J trimming: 5 bases; junction bases outside the gene matches: 18. The length of the CDR3 is 19 residues. Germline values: CDR1 SGHTA, CDR2 FQGNSA.

This rearrangement joins TRBV4-1 to TRBJ2-3; 9 bases map to TRBD2. The CDR3 extends over 13 amino acids. The germline V gene encodes CDR1 MGHRA and CDR2 YSYEKL. The J segment lost 8 bases and the V segment lost 3 bases, leaving 3 bases of the junction unmatched. The CDR3 DNA is TGCGCCAGCAGCCAGTCGGGACTAGCTACGCAGTATTTT. Amino acid sequence: CASSQSGLATQYF.

This clone was recorded only once. The chain employs TRBV6-4 and TRBJ1-1; 7 bases are a match to TRBD1. The CDR3 is 13 residues long. Germline V gives CDR1 MRHNA, CDR2 SNTAGT. Trimming took 1 base from V and 5 from J; bases not matched to a gene: 1. DNA of the CDR3: TGTGCCAGCAGTGACTTACAGGGGACTGAAGCTTTCTTT. This sequence encodes CASSDLQGTEAFF.

This rearrangement joins TRBV24-1 to TRBJ2-3; 8 positions agree with TRBD2. The V gene end was trimmed by 7 bases and the J gene end by 4 bases; junction bases not matched to a gene: 9. CDR3 length: 15 residues. Germline CDR1 is KGHDR and CDR2 is SFDVKD. The CDR3 protein is CATSEWTGGSDTQYF. DNA of the CDR3: TGTGCCACCAGCGAATGGACGGGGGGGTCAGATACGCAGTATTTT.

This clone appeared a few times. The chain has TRBV2 and TRBJ1-6; no firm D call. Germline V CDR1 and CDR2: SNHLY, FYNNEI. The ends were cut back, 0 bases at V and 8 bases at J, with 11 bases in the middle. The CDR3 runs to 15 residues. In nucleotides, the CDR3 is TGTGCCAGCAGTGAAGCGAACACGATCGATTCACCCCTCCACTTT. This codes for CASSEANTIDSPLHF. The entire variable domain, with the rest obtained from reference TRBV2 and TRBJ1-6, is as follows: EPEVTQTPSHQVTQMGQEVILRCVPISNHLYFYWYRQILGQKVEFLVSFYNNEISEKSEIFDDQFSVERPDGSNFTLKIRSTKLEDSAMYFCASSEANTIDSPLHFGNGTRLTVT.

The chain joins TRBV19 to TRBJ1-1, with TRBD1 as a possible D gene (6 bases). From germline, CDR1 is LNHDA and CDR2 SQIVND (reference sequence). This CDR3 is 14 amino acids long. V lost 1 base, J lost 4 bases, and 10 bases lay in between. The CDR3 is CASSIVTGGTEAFF. CDR3 coding DNA: TGTGCCAGTAGTATAGTGACAGGAGGCACTGAAGCTTTCTTT.

CDR3 DNA sequence: TGTGCCAGCAGCCAAGAAGGAGGGGCTAGGGAGGGCTACACCTTC. This gives the protein CASSQEGGAREGYTF. The rearrangement links TRBV3-1 (or the pseudogene TRBV3-2) to TRBJ1-2; possibly TRBD1 for D (5 bases). CDR3 length equals 15 residues. The germline CDR1 and CDR2 sequences are LGHDT and YNNKEL (reference sequence). The germline V and J ends were trimmed by 0 bases and 8 bases, with 16 bases remaining between them.

The J gene is TRBJ2-2, the V gene TRBV11-2; D perhaps matches TRBD2 (6 bases). This CDR3 comprises 14 residues. Per the germline V gene, CDR1 is SGHAT and CDR2 is FQNNGV. Trimming cost V 5 bases and J 8 bases, with 15 bases left between them. In DNA, the CDR3 is TGTGCCAGCAGCAATCCAAGGAGGGCTGGGGAGCTGTTTTTT. Translation gives CASSNPRRAGELFF.

The chain is built from TRBV6-2 or TRBV6-3 and TRBJ1-1, with D tentatively TRBD1 (6 bases). Germline CDR1 MNHEY, CDR2 SVGEGT. Trimming stripped 0 bases from V and 5 bases from J, with 13 bases between. The length of the CDR3 is 15 residues. CDR3 sequence: CASSYSGQGSTEAFF. The CDR3 DNA sequence: TGTGCCAGCAGTTACTCGGGTCAGGGGAGTACTGAAGCTTTCTTT.